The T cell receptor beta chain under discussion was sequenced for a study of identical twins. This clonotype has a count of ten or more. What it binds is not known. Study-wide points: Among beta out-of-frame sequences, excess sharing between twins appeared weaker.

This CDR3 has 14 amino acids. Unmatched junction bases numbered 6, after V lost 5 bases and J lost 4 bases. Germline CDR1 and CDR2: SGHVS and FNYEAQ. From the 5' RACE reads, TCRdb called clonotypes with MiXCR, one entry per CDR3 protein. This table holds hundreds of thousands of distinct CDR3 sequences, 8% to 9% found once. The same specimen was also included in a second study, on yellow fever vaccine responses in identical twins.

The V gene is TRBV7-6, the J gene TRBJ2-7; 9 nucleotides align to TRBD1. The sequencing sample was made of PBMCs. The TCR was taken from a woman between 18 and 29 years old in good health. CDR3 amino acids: CASSLKDRGYEQYF. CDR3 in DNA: TGTGCCAGCAGCCTGAAGGACAGGGGATACGAGCAGTACTTC.